This entry lists 5 T cell receptor beta chains sequenced from one sample in a study of T-cell reconstitution after alpha-beta-depleted transplantation in children. Preparation of the TCRbeta library was carried out with unique molecular identifiers. Each CDR3 protein is one row after TCRdb ran MiXCR on the PCR reads. The sample lists around 490,000 distinct CDR3 sequences; about 10% were seen once. This material consisted of PBMCs, mostly from graft donor cells, taken 180 days after TCRalphabeta/CD19-depleted stem cell transplant. The receptors come from a female patient aged 2-9 years who had a stem cell transplant for aplastic anemia, so the T cells may come from the graft donor.

This clonotype has a handful of counts. This sequence joins TRBV2 and TRBJ2-4; 7 bases match TRBD1. With 6 bases clipped from V and 0 bases from J, the junction kept 5 bases outside the gene matches. The germline CDR1 and CDR2 sequences are SNHLY and FYNNEI. The CDR3 consists of 15 residues. The CDR3 bases are TGTGCCAGCAGGAGGGACAGCTTAGCCAAAAACATTCAGTACTTC. Its protein is CASRRDSLAKNIQYF.

The V call is TRBV6-1, the J call TRBJ2-1; TRBD2 agrees at 13 bases. The CDR3 is made up of 20 amino acids. Per germline, CDR1 MNHNS and CDR2 SASEGT. The V gene end was trimmed by 0 bases and the J gene end by 3 bases; junction bases not matched to a gene: 11. CDR3 region: CASSEALGLAGARLYNEQFF. The CDR3 DNA reads as TGTGCCAGCAGTGAAGCCTTAGGACTAGCGGGAGCGAGGCTCTACAATGAGCAGTTCTTC.

The V gene is TRBV20-1, the J gene TRBJ1-4; D call uncertain. Germline values: CDR1 DFQATT, CDR2 SNEGSKA (reference sequence). V lost 0 bases and J lost 0, with 5 bases in between. CDR3 length: 14 residues. Written as DNA, the CDR3 is TGCAGTGCTAGAGATCGTACAACTAATGAAAAACTGTTTTTT. Its translation: CSARDRTTNEKLFF.

This clonotype was counted only a few times. The chain combines TRBV20-1 with TRBJ1-1; 7 bases agree with TRBD1. J was trimmed by 0 bases and V by 5 bases; bases with no gene match: 9. Germline CDR1 and CDR2: DFQATT and SNEGSKA (reference sequence). The CDR3 loop spans 15 amino acids. This chain's CDR3 is CSARQGVAMNTEAFF. DNA of the CDR3: TGCAGTGCTCGACAGGGAGTGGCCATGAACACTGAAGCTTTCTTT.

The chain recombines TRBV7-2 with TRBJ2-7, with a weak D call TRBD2 (6 bases). Trimming left V 3 bases short and J 6 bases short, with 15 bases between. There are 14 residues in the CDR3. Germline-derived CDR1 and CDR2 are SGHTA and FQGNSA. CDR3 residues: CASSFPREASEQYF. DNA of the CDR3: TGTGCCAGCAGCTTTCCCAGGGAGGCATCCGAGCAGTACTTC.